This passage covers 10 T cell receptor beta chains from one sample sequenced in a study of cytomegalovirus exposure and HLA in healthy donors. PCR amplification relied on 60 Vbeta primers (plus 13 Jbeta primers). Data came from immunoSEQ multiplex PCR; TCRdb stores just in-frame clones and leaves some out. The data hold fewer than 200,000 clones, with 73% observed a single time. Source material: PBMCs. These receptors were collected from a woman in her 30s in good health and CMV-seronegative.

The CDR3 nucleotides are TGTGCCAGCAGCTCGCCGAGGACAGGGGAAACTGAAGCTTTCTTT. It yields the protein CASSSPRTGETEAFF. This chain joins TRBV5-4 and TRBJ1-1, with 9 bases aligning to TRBD1. The CDR3 extends over 15 amino acids. Trimming cost V 3 bases and J 5 bases; bases outside gene matches: 8. Germline V gene sequence: CDR1 SGHNT, CDR2 YYREEE (reference sequence).

V and J are TRBV7-2 and TRBJ2-5; D is possibly TRBD2 (6 bases). In germline, CDR1 is SGHTA, CDR2 FQGNSA. Trimming stripped 7 bases from V and 1 base from J, with 13 bases between. This CDR3 spans 14 amino acids. CDR3 DNA sequence: TGTGCCAGCACCCTACCCGGGGGCCAAGAGACCCAGTACTTC. This sequence encodes CASTLPGGQETQYF.

V usage is TRBV18 and J usage is TRBJ2-7, with D maybe TRBD1 (5 bases). Germline V gives CDR1 KGHSH, CDR2 LQKENI. Trimming took 3 bases from V and 0 from J, leaving 9 bases between them. CDR3 length: 14 residues. The CDR3 nucleotides are TGTGCCAGCTCACCGACAGTAAGCTCCTACGAGCAGTACTTC. This gives the protein CASSPTVSSYEQYF.

In DNA form, the CDR3 reads TGTGCCAGCAGTTCCGACAGGCATAGGTACGAGCAGTACTTC. Protein: CASSSDRHRYEQYF. V usage is TRBV6-5 and J usage is TRBJ2-5, with D tentatively TRBD1 (6 bases). The J call may not be correct, given that the DNA end is closer to TRBJ2-7. The CDR3 runs to 14 residues. Germline lookup yields CDR1 MNHEY and CDR2 SVGAGI.

The chain recombines TRBV28 with TRBJ2-2; possibly TRBD2 for D (6 bases). The CDR3 sequence is 15 residues long. CDR1 and CDR2 from the germline V gene are MDHEN and SYDVKM. V shed 3 bases and J shed 6 bases, with 14 bases lying between them. The CDR3 DNA sequence: TGTGCCAGCAGTTTCCGGGGGAGCTTCGCCGGGGAGCTGTTTTTT. As protein: CASSFRGSFAGELFF.

The V and J genes are TRBV5-4 and TRBJ2-7, with D perhaps matching TRBD1 (6 bases). Germline V gene lookup returns CDR1 SGHNT and CDR2 YYREEE (reference sequence). The CDR3 loop spans 15 amino acids. Trimming left V 2 bases short and J 9 bases short, with 21 bases between. CDR3 amino acids: CASSLAGAPPDRQYF. CDR3 coding DNA: TGTGCCAGCAGCTTAGCTGGGGCACCACCGGACAGGCAGTACTTC.

The chain is built from TRBV7-6 and TRBJ2-5; 7 bases are shared with TRBD2. V was clipped by 2 bases and J by 1 base; unmatched bases: 4. Per the germline V gene, CDR1 is SGHVS and CDR2 is FNYEAQ. The CDR3 contains 15 residues. The CDR3 DNA reads as TGTGCCAGCAGCTTAACGGGGGGACTCCAAGAGACCCAGTACTTC. It is translated as CASSLTGGLQETQYF.

The chain has TRBV28 and TRBJ2-2; D not certain. Trimming pared 3 bases from V and 1 base from J, leaving 12 bases between. The CDR3 has 16 amino acids. Germline CDR1 is MDHEN and CDR2 is SYDVKM. The CDR3 is CASSFPRRRNTGELFF. The CDR3 nucleotides read TGTGCCAGCAGTTTCCCCAGAAGAAGGAACACCGGGGAGCTGTTTTTT. Complete variable domain (other parts from reference TRBV28 and TRBJ2-2): DVKVTQSSRYLVKRTGEKVFLECVQDMDHENMFWYRQDPGLGLRLIYFSYDVKMKEKGDIPEGYSVSREKKERFSLILESASTNQTSMYLCASSFPRRRNTGELFFGEGSRLTVL.

This clone came up once. This chain joins TRBV9 and TRBJ2-5; TRBD1 might be the D (6 bases). Germline V CDR1 and CDR2: SGDLS, YYNGEE. Trimming took 1 base from V and 5 from J, leaving 15 bases between them. The CDR3 is made up of 15 amino acids. The CDR3 sequence: CASSVRAGDEETQYF. CDR3 bases: TGTGCCAGCAGCGTACGGGCAGGGGACGAGGAGACCCAGTACTTC.

The rearrangement joins TRBV6-1 to TRBJ2-7; possible D gene TRBD2, 6 bases. The V gene lost 2 bases and the J gene lost 6 bases, with 17 bases spanning the gap. The CDR3 runs to 15 residues. Germline V gene sequence: CDR1 MNHNS, CDR2 SASEGT. CDR3 DNA sequence: TGTGCCAGCAGTGAACTCCCTAAAGCGGGTCTCGAGCAGTACTTC. It is translated as CASSELPKAGLEQYF.